The rows below give T cell receptor beta chains drawn from one sample of a study of tumor-infiltrating lymphocytes in primary liver carcinoma. TCRdb redid the calling of the multiplex PCR reads with MiXCR, one entry per CDR3 protein. Of roughly 120,000 distinct CDR3 sequences in the sample, 60% to 80% were seen once. The sample consisted of liver tumor tissue from sampling region 3. Receptor source: an older woman with primary liver carcinoma and hepatitis B virus infection. CDR3s include the opening cysteine and the closing phenylalanine or tryptophan. The D gene is left open where the match is weak. For some rows the clone size is stated as once, few or many, or as a class when expanded; others skip it.

J gene	D gene	clone size	V gene	CDR3 protein	CDR3 DNA
TRBJ1-2	.	.	TRBV11-2	CASSLDRTCGYTF	TGTGCCAGTAGCTTAGATCGAACCTGTGGCTACACCTTC
TRBJ1-2	.	many	TRBV5-5	CASSARGGGYGYTF	TGTGCCAGCAGCGCCCGGGGGGGCGGCTATGGCTACACCTTC
TRBJ2-1	.	.	TRBV12-5	CASGKRRGASDEQFF	TGTGCTAGTGGTAAACGCCGCGGGGCTAGTGATGAGCAGTTCTTC
TRBJ2-5	TRBD2	.	TRBV7-9	CASTKAGGRQETQYF	TGTGCCAGCACCAAAGCGGGAGGCCGCCAAGAGACCCAGTACTTC
TRBJ2-7	.	.	TRBV1	CTSGQDRQGQWDPYEQYF	TGCACCAGCGGCCAAGATCGGCAGGGACAGTGGGACCCCTACGAGCAGTACTTC
TRBJ1-5	.	.	TRBV7-9	CASSLGTGLSNQPQHF	TGTGCCAGCAGCTTAGGTACGGGGTTGAGCAATCAGCCCCAGCATTTT
TRBJ2-1	TRBD2	.	TRBV28	CASSPTGTIGMGEQFF	TGTGCCAGCAGTCCGACCGGGACTATCGGGATGGGTGAGCAGTTCTTC
TRBJ2-5	.	.	TRBV11-3	CTSSQTQQGGETQYF	TGCACCAGCAGCCAGACCCAGCAGGGCGGGGAGACCCAGTACTTC
TRBJ2-2	TRBD1	many	TRBV29-1	CSARTGNTGELFF	TGCAGCGCGCGGACAGGGAACACCGGGGAGCTGTTTTTT
TRBJ2-2	TRBD1	.	TRBV6-2/TRBV6-3	CASSPLDRVAGELFF	TGTGCCAGCAGTCCGTTGGACAGGGTGGCCGGGGAGCTGTTTTTT
TRBJ1-1	.	once	TRBV4-1	CTSSLRIGNTKAFF	TGCACCAGCAGCCTTAGGATCGGGAACACTAAAGCTTTCTTT
TRBJ2-7	.	.	TRBV7-9	CASSVTTGPGLYEQYF	TGTGCCAGCAGCGTTACGACCGGACCCGGCCTCTACGAGCAGTACTTC
TRBJ1-2	.	.	TRBV29-1	CSVRVRSYTF	TGCAGCGTTAGGGTACGGAGCTACACCTTC
TRBJ2-1	.	.	TRBV6-5	CASLPGRGSNAQFF	TGTGCCAGTCTTCCGGGACGGGGTTCGAACGCGCAGTTCTTC
TRBJ2-1	TRBD2	.	TRBV7-9	CALSLAGVDEQFF	TGTGCCTTGTCCCTAGCGGGAGTGGATGAGCAGTTCTTC
TRBJ1-2	.	many	TRBV5-4	CASSLSGANYGYTF	TGTGCCAGCAGCCTATCAGGGGCTAACTATGGCTACACCTTC
TRBJ2-2	.	.	TRBV6-5	CAGSYRIFGQNTGELFF	TGTGCCGGCAGCTATCGGATCTTTGGCCAGAACACCGGGGAGCTGTTTTTT
TRBJ2-1	.	once	TRBV11-3	CVSSFRGSRTMGNEQFF	TGTGTCAGCAGCTTCCGGGGGTCGCGGACCATGGGCAATGAGCAGTTCTTC
TRBJ2-3	.	.	TRBV6-2/TRBV6-3	CASCPRLEGDTQYF	TGTGCCAGCTGTCCCAGACTAGAGGGAGATACGCAGTATTTT
TRBJ1-4	.	many	TRBV12-3/TRBV12-4	CASSLVQGGGKLFF	TGTGCCAGCAGTTTAGTACAGGGAGGTGGAAAACTGTTTTTT
TRBJ2-2	TRBD1	.	TRBV11-2	CASSLEVEVAQGCCFF	TGTGCCAGCAGCTTAGAGGTGGAGGTCGCACAGGGGTGTTGTTTTTTT
TRBJ2-7	.	.	TRBV11-2	CTSSSGLGEQYF	TGTACCAGCAGCTCGGGGCTGGGCGAGCAGTACTTC
TRBJ2-1	.	.	TRBV5-6	CASSWVRNEQFF	TGTGCCAGCAGCTGGGTCCGCAATGAGCAGTTCTTC
TRBJ2-7	.	once	TRBV5-1	CASSWSTRAGKSHEQYF	TGCGCCAGCAGCTGGTCCACAAGAGCGGGCAAGTCCCACGAGCAGTACTTC
TRBJ2-3	TRBD2	many	TRBV10-1	CASSGPSGSTDTQYF	TGCGCCAGCAGTGGCCCTAGCGGCAGCACAGATACGCAGTATTTT
TRBJ2-3	TRBD2	many	TRBV14	CASSPPRLAGNTDTQYF	TGTGCCAGCAGCCCTCCCAGACTAGCGGGAAACACAGATACGCAGTATTTT
TRBJ2-3	.	.	TRBV7-3	CASSLRPIVPGTRVPNCTDTQYF	TGTGCCAGCAGCTTAAGGCCCATCGTCCCAGGGACCCGGGTCCCAAATTGCACAGATACGCAGTATTTT
TRBJ1-5	.	.	TRBV11-2	CASSPTGVYNQSQHF	TGTGCCAGCAGCCCCACGGGGGTATACAATCAGTCCCAGCATTTT
TRBJ2-2	TRBD1	few	TRBV5-4	CASSRGRGTGDTGELFF	TGTGCCAGCAGCAGGGGGAGGGGGACAGGGGACACCGGGGAGCTGTTTTTT
TRBJ1-2	.	.	TRBV5-6	CASSCGTPNYGYTF	TGTGCCAGCAGCTGCGGGACACCAAACTATGGCTACACTTTC
TRBJ2-2	TRBD2	.	TRBV29-1	CSALGQTNSGGLFF	TGCAGCGCCCTAGGACAGACGAACAGCGGGGGGCTGTTTTTT
TRBJ2-1	TRBD2	.	TRBV6-6	CASNAGTSGSWVDEQFF	TGTGCCAGCAATGCCGGGACTAGTGGGAGCTGGGTCGATGAGCAGTTCTTC
TRBJ1-5	TRBD1	few	TRBV18	CASSPLDRGNQPQHF	TGTGCCAGCTCACCACTGGACAGGGGGAATCAGCCCCAGCATTTT
TRBJ2-7	.	few	TRBV11-2	CAISITSGTYEQYF	TGTGCCATCAGCATTACCTCTGGGACCTACGAGCAGTACTTC
TRBJ1-5	TRBD1	many	TRBV6-6	CASQRTGKSNQPQHF	TGTGCCAGTCAACGGACAGGGAAGAGCAATCAGCCCCAGCATTTT
TRBJ2-1	TRBD2	many	TRBV6-5	CASSTPGGTSGNEQFF	TGTGCCAGCAGTACCCCAGGAGGGACTAGCGGAAATGAGCAGTTCTTC
TRBJ2-5	.	few	TRBV2	CASTGRSQETQYF	TGTGCCAGCACCGGCAGGAGCCAAGAGACCCAGTACTTC
TRBJ2-1	TRBD2	.	TRBV29-1	CSYAGTGGSDQQFF	TGCAGCTACGCTGGGACTGGCGGGAGTGATCAGCAGTTCTTC
TRBJ1-6	.	.	TRBV11-2	CASSCVMSSPLHF	TGCGCCAGCAGCTGTGTAATGAGTTCACCCCTCCACTTT
TRBJ2-2	.	.	TRBV11-2	CTSSLDRIGELFF	TGTACCAGCAGCTTAGATAGGATTGGGGAGCTGTTTTTC
TRBJ2-7	.	.	TRBV6-6	CPSSYSLWGDEQYF	TGTCCCAGCAGTTACTCGTTGTGGGGGGACGAGCAGTACTTC
TRBJ2-7	TRBD2	few	TRBV7-9	CASSSRGGVYEQYF	TGTGCCAGCAGCTCCCGGGGGGGCGTCTACGAGCAGTACTTC
TRBJ2-7	.	many	TRBV6-1	CASSDYGGSYEQYF	TGTGCCAGCAGTGACTATGGAGGGAGCTACGAGCAGTACTTC
TRBJ1-1	.	medium-sized	TRBV11-2	CASSLSRLMGAEAFF	TGTGCCAGCAGCCTATCCCGGTTGATGGGGGCTGAAGCTTTCTTT
TRBJ2-3	.	.	TRBV21-1	CASSKLTGPLYTDTQYF	TGTGCCAGCAGCAAGTTAACAGGGCCGCTCTACACAGATACGCAGTATTTT
TRBJ2-3	.	many	TRBV29-1	CSVALGRGRYTDTQYF	TGCAGCGTTGCCCTGGGTAGGGGACGTTACACAGATACGCAGTATTTT
TRBJ2-7	TRBD2	many	TRBV7-8	CASSLRGLSGGSSYEQYF	TGTGCCAGCAGCTTGAGAGGACTCAGCGGGGGAAGCTCCTACGAGCAGTACTTC
TRBJ2-3	.	.	TRBV6-4	CASSASTSTDTQYF	TGTGCCAGCAGTGCTTCGACTAGCACAGATACGCAGTATTTT
TRBJ1-3	.	.	TRBV4-1	CASNSLGGELLSGSTIYF	TGCGCCAGCAACTCCTTAGGGGGGGAACTTTTATCTGGAAGCACTATATATTTT
TRBJ2-1	TRBD2	many	TRBV28	CASSSREGGFF	TGTGCCAGCAGTTCTCGGGAGGGGGGGTTCTTC
TRBJ2-2	TRBD1	many	TRBV2	CASSTGTGGTGELFF	TGTGCCAGCAGTACCGGGACAGGGGGCACCGGGGAGCTGTTTTTT
TRBJ2-6	TRBD2	.	TRBV7-9	CASSLLAGYSGANALTF	TGTGCCAGCAGCTTACTAGCGGGTTATTCTGGGGCCAACGCCCTGACTTTC
TRBJ2-1	TRBD2	many	TRBV6-2/TRBV6-3	CASSRIAGSYNEQFF	TGTGCCAGCAGTCGTATAGCGGGCTCCTACAATGAGCAGTTCTTC
TRBJ2-3	.	.	TRBV11-2	CASSLEIWRRSTDTQYF	TGTGCCAGCAGCTTAGAAATTTGGAGAAGGAGCACAGATACGCAGTATTTT
TRBJ2-1	TRBD2	few	TRBV2	CASSEALRGTIPFF	TGTGCCAGCAGTGAAGCGCTTCGGGGGACTATCCCGTTCTTC